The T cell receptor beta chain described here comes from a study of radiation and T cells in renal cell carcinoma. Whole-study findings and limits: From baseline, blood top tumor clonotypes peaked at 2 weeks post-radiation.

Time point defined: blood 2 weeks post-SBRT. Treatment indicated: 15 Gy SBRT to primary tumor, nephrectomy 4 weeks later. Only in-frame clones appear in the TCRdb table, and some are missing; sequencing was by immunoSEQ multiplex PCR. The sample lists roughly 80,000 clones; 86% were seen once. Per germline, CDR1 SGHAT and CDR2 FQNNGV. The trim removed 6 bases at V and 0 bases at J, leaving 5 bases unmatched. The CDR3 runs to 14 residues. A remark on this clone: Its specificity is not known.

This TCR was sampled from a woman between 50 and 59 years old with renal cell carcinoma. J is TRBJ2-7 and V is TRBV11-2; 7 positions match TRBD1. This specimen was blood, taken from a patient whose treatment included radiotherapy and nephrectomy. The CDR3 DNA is TGTGCCAGCAGAGAGAACAGGGGCTCCTACGAGCAGTACTTC. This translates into CASRENRGSYEQYF.